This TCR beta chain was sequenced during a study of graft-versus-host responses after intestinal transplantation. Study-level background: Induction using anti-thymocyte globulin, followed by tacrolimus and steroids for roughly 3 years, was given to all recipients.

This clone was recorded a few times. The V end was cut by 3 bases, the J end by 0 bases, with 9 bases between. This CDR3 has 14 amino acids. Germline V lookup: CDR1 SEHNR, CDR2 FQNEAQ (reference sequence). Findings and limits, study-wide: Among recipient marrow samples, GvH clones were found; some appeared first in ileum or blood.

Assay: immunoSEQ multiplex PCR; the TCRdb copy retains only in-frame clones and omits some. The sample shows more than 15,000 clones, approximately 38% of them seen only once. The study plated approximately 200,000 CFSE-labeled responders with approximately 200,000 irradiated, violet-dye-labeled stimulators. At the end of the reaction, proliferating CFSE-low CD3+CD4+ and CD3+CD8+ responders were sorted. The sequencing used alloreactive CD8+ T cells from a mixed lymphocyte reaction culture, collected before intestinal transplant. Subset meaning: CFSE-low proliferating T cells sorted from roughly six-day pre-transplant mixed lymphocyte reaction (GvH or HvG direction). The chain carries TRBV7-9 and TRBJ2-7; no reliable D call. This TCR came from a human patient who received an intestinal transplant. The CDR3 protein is CASSLERASYEQYF. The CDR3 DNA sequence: TGTGCCAGCAGCTTGGAAAGGGCCTCCTACGAGCAGTACTTC.